Following are 16 T cell receptor beta chains from one sample sequenced in a study of blood T cells in healthy people across ages. It was with a sample-barcoded 5' primer and a J-beta primer mix that a second PCR of about 6 to 12 cycles was run. TCRdb analysed the 5' RACE reads with MiXCR anew, one entry per CDR3 protein. This sample yields about 640,000 distinct CDR3 sequences, of which 58% are seen a single time; roughly 34% belongs to the top ten. Sequenced sample: blood. The receptors originated from a man between 60 and 70 years old in good health.

The genes are TRBV5-4 and TRBJ2-6; no clear D gene. This CDR3 spans 16 amino acids. V lost 3 bases and J 2 bases, leaving 12 bases between the germline ends. Looked up from germline, CDR1 is SGHNT and CDR2 is YYREEE (reference sequence). The CDR3 DNA follows: TGTGCCAGCAGCTCCCCACTAAGGGCTGGGGCCAACGTCCTGACTTTC. Its translation is CASSSPLRAGANVLTF.

This sequence joins TRBV27 and TRBJ2-3; 9 bases map to TRBD2. The CDR3 covers 15 residues. V dropped 3 bases and J dropped 3; count of bases not matched to a gene: 4. Per germline, CDR1 MNHEY and CDR2 SMNVEV (reference sequence). For the CDR3, the DNA is TGTGCCAGCAGTTTCGCGGGGGGGATTACAGATACGCAGTATTTT. It yields the protein CASSFAGGITDTQYF.

The rearrangement joins TRBV13 to TRBJ2-1, with D unclear. V lost 5 bases and J lost 8, with 19 bases in between. The CDR3 has 15 residues. Germline CDR1 reads PRHDT; CDR2 reads FYEKMQ (reference sequence). In DNA, the CDR3 is TGTGCCAGCAGCCTTCGGGCGACAAGTTCGGATGAGCAGTTCTTC. It specifies CASSLRATSSDEQFF.

This chain connects TRBV10-3 to TRBJ2-3; a possible D gene is TRBD1 (6 bases). In germline, CDR1 is ENHRY, CDR2 SYGVKD. The CDR3 covers 13 residues. The ends were cut back, 2 bases at V and 6 bases at J, with 9 bases in the middle. CDR3 nucleotides: TGTGCCATCAGTGAGACACAGGGCGATACGCAGTATTTT. Translated, it gives CAISETQGDTQYF.

The table lists this clonotype with a few counts. This rearrangement joins TRBV20-1 to TRBJ2-5; possibly TRBD2 for D (7 bases). Germline V gene data show CDR1 as DFQATT and CDR2 as SNEGSKA (reference sequence). This CDR3 has 16 residues. With 3 bases removed from V and 2 bases from J, the gap between germline ends came to 19 bases. The CDR3: CSARTASGGGQETQYF. DNA for the CDR3: TGCAGTGCTAGGACGGCTAGCGGAGGGGGTCAAGAGACCCAGTACTTC.

This chain links TRBV28 with TRBJ2-5; TRBD2 matches 7 bases. The germline V gene encodes CDR1 MDHEN and CDR2 SYDVKM. CDR3 size: 15 residues. V shed 5 bases and J 4 bases; nucleotides not matched to a gene: 10. The CDR3 bases are TGTGCCAGCAGTGCCCTAGCGGACGAGGTAGAGACCCAGTACTTC. As protein: CASSALADEVETQYF.

The rearrangement uses TRBV6-2 or TRBV6-3 and TRBJ2-5; 7 bases align to TRBD2. The DNA end is a closer match to TRBJ2-7, so the J assignment may be wrong. Germline V lookup: CDR1 MNHEY, CDR2 SVGEGT. The CDR3 is 13 amino acids. The CDR3 coding sequence is TGTGCCAGCTCCACCCTGGGGGGGGGCGAGCAGTACTTC. Translated: CASSTLGGGEQYF.

The chain combines TRBV5-1 with TRBJ1-1, with no clear D. Germline V gives CDR1 SGHRS, CDR2 YFSETQ. Trimming removed 1 base at V and 1 base at J, with 8 bases between. The CDR3 length is 14 residues. The CDR3 reads CASSLSPTNTEAFF. The CDR3 coding sequence is TGCGCCAGCAGCTTGTCCCCTACGAACACTGAAGCTTTCTTT. Together with reference TRBV5-1 and TRBJ1-1, the CDR3 gives the full variable domain: KAGVTQTPRYLIKTRGQQVTLSCSPISGHRSVSWYQQTPGQGLQFLFEYFSETQRNKGNFPGRFSGRQFSNSRSEMNVSTLELGDSALYLCASSLSPTNTEAFFGQGTRLTVV.

This clonotype was seen a handful of times. The V call is TRBV29-1, the J call TRBJ1-1; D possibly corresponds to TRBD1 (6 bases). From germline, CDR1 is SQVTM and CDR2 ANQGSEA. This CDR3 comprises 16 residues. V lost 0 bases and J 1 base, leaving 15 bases between the germline ends. This chain's CDR3 is CSVEDRRGVGNTEAFF. As DNA, the CDR3 is TGCAGCGTTGAAGATCGGAGGGGGGTAGGGAACACTGAAGCTTTCTTT.

The chain recombines TRBV29-1 with TRBJ2-3, with D possibly being TRBD1 or TRBD2 (5 bases each). Germline CDR1 is SQVTM and CDR2 is ANQGSEA. Between the trimmed V and J ends, which lost 2 bases and 5 bases, there was a span of 17 bases. The CDR3 length is 15 residues. The CDR3 reads CSVERTSGGRDTQYF. Written as DNA, the CDR3 is TGCAGCGTTGAAAGAACTAGTGGGGGAAGAGATACGCAGTATTTT.

The chain combines TRBV5-1 with TRBJ2-1, with D perhaps matching TRBD1 (6 bases). In germline, CDR1 is SGHRS, CDR2 YFSETQ. V was shortened by 1 base and J by 8 bases, with 13 bases between the two germline ends. The CDR3 is 14 amino acids. This CDR3 is CASSLITGRHEQFF. The CDR3, as DNA: TGCGCCAGCAGCTTGATCACAGGGCGGCATGAGCAGTTCTTC.

This chain uses TRBV18 with TRBJ2-1; D gene ambiguous. Trimming took 3 bases from V and 5 from J, leaving 8 bases between them. CDR1 and CDR2 from the germline V gene are KGHSH and LQKENI. There are 13 residues in the CDR3. CDR3 region: CASSPTLNNEQFF. In nucleotides, the CDR3 is TGTGCCAGCTCACCTACTCTAAACAATGAGCAGTTCTTC.

The V and J genes are TRBV16 and TRBJ2-1, with D possibly being TRBD1 or TRBD2 (5 bases each). Germline V lookup: CDR1 KGHSY, CDR2 FQNENV. The germline V and J ends were trimmed by 4 bases and 14 bases, with 15 bases remaining between them. The CDR3 length is 12 residues. As DNA, the CDR3 is TGTGCCAGCAGCCCCAGCGGTCGGGGCAAGTTCTTC. The encoded protein is CASSPSGRGKFF.

The rearrangement links TRBV5-1 to TRBJ2-5; TRBD1 matches at 7 bases. J gave up 1 base and V 4 bases, and 7 bases lay outside the gene matches. The V gene's germline CDR1 is SGHRS and CDR2 YFSETQ. The length of the CDR3 is 15 residues. The CDR3 spells CASSPRDSAQETQYF. The CDR3 bases are TGCGCCAGCAGCCCCCGGGACAGCGCCCAAGAGACCCAGTACTTC.

This sequence joins TRBV28 and TRBJ1-2; 8 bases line up with TRBD1. Germline values: CDR1 MDHEN, CDR2 SYDVKM. J was trimmed by 4 bases and V by 2 bases; bases with no gene match: 3. The CDR3 totals 14 residues. DNA of the CDR3: TGTGCCAGCAGTTTAGTCAGGGGGCCCTATGGCTACACCTTC. This gives the protein CASSLVRGPYGYTF.

This chain connects TRBV29-1 to TRBJ2-7, with a weak D call TRBD2 (5 bases). Trimming removed 4 bases at V and 3 bases at J, with 13 bases between. The CDR3 is 13 amino acids. Looked up from germline, CDR1 is SQVTM and CDR2 is ANQGSEA. CDR3 sequence (DNA): TGCAGCGTTGCCTCGGGAACAAACTACGAGCAGTACTTC. Translating gives CSVASGTNYEQYF.